Presented here are 21 T cell receptor beta chains from one specimen sequenced in a study of cytotoxic CD8 clonotypes in ibrutinib-treated CLL. Produced via immunoSEQ multiplex PCR; TCRdb's table is partial and in-frame only. The sample holds about 140,000 clones, approximately 80% seen once. The source was PBMCs, collected after 12 months of ibrutinib treatment. These receptors all come from a human donor with chronic lymphocytic leukemia.

This clone was recorded only once. The chain uses TRBV7-2 and TRBJ2-7; D is unresolved. CDR3 length: 14 residues. V lost 0 bases to trimming and J lost 6 bases, with 12 bases between them. CDR1 is SGHTA and CDR2 is FQGNSA in the germline V gene. DNA of the CDR3: TGTGCCAGCAGCTTAGCCCTAGGGCCTGGCGAGCAGTACTTC. It codes for CASSLALGPGEQYF.

This chain uses TRBV13 with TRBJ1-5; no reliable D call. V was clipped by 0 bases and J by 4 bases, with 7 bases between them. CDR1 PRHDT and CDR2 FYEKMQ come from the germline V gene (reference sequence). The CDR3 totals 14 residues. The CDR3 DNA sequence: TGTGCCAGCAGCTTAGGGGGCCGAAATCAGCCCCAGCATTTT. This encodes CASSLGGRNQPQHF.

This chain links TRBV10-3 with TRBJ2-6; unclear D gene. From germline, CDR1 is ENHRY and CDR2 SYGVKD. The CDR3 sequence is 13 residues long. The V end was cut by 2 bases, the J end by 2 bases, with 1 base between. The CDR3 DNA is TGTGCCATCAGTGAGACTGGGGCCAACGTCCTGACTTTC. This gives the protein CAISETGANVLTF.

The chain joins TRBV11-3 to TRBJ1-5, with TRBD1 matching over 7 bases. The CDR3 spans 14 residues. V was pared by 5 bases and J by 4 bases, with 5 bases of the junction left unmatched. CDR1 and CDR2 from the germline V gene are SGHNT and YENEEA. The DNA for the CDR3 is TGTGCCAGCAGCAAGACAGGGATAAATCAGCCCCAGCATTTT. The encoded protein is CASSKTGINQPQHF.

V and J are TRBV6-1 and TRBJ2-7; the match to TRBD1 covers 7 bases. V shed 6 bases, J shed 1 base, and the junction held 9 bases outside the gene matches. This CDR3 region has 15 residues. Per germline, CDR1 MNHNS and CDR2 SASEGT. CDR3 nucleotides: TGTGCCAGCAGACTTGACAGGGCTAGTTCCTACGAGCAGTACTTC. Its translation is CASRLDRASSYEQYF.

The chain is built from TRBV7-9 and TRBJ2-1, with 10 bases aligning to TRBD2. With 4 bases clipped from V and 10 bases from J, the junction kept 1 base outside the gene matches. The germline gives CDR1 SEHNR, CDR2 FQNEAQ (reference sequence). The CDR3 extends over 12 amino acids. As DNA, the CDR3 is TGTGCCAGCAGCTCGGGACTAGCGGAGCAGTTCTTC. It specifies CASSSGLAEQFF.

The chain carries TRBV5-6 and TRBJ2-5, with D possibly TRBD2 on 6 matching bases. V lost 4 bases and J lost 3, with 10 bases in between. Germline CDR1 reads SGHDT; CDR2 reads YYEEEE. The CDR3 has 13 amino acids. The CDR3 DNA sequence: TGTGCCAGCAGCATACCGGGGGAAGAGACCCAGTACTTC. Amino acids: CASSIPGEETQYF.

The J gene is TRBJ1-6, the V gene TRBV6-5; D is uncertain. The CDR3 covers 14 residues. Per germline, CDR1 MNHEY and CDR2 SVGAGI. V dropped 6 bases and J dropped 7 bases, with 13 bases sitting between them. Written as DNA, the CDR3 is TGTGCCAGCAGCATTCCCTCACAGAATTCACCCCTCCACTTT. It yields the protein CASSIPSQNSPLHF.

This chain links TRBV30 with TRBJ1-2; weak D call: TRBD1 (5 bases). Looked up from germline, CDR1 is GTSNPN and CDR2 is SVGIG (reference sequence). V lost 1 base and J 3 bases, leaving 9 bases between the germline ends. The CDR3 runs to 13 residues. The DNA of the CDR3 is TGTGCCTGGAGTGGCCAGGGAGACTATGGCTACACCTTC. Translated, it gives CAWSGQGDYGYTF.

This clone showed up just a few times. Within the sample, other DNA sequences also encode this same CDR3. J is TRBJ2-2 and V is TRBV7-9; 8 bases line up with TRBD2. Trimming took 2 bases from V and 2 from J; bases not matched to a gene: 4. From germline, CDR1 is SEHNR and CDR2 FQNEAQ (reference sequence). This CDR3 region has 16 residues. CDR3 loop: CASSLLAGGNTGELFF. DNA for the CDR3: TGTGCCAGCAGCTTATTGGCGGGGGGAAACACCGGGGAGCTGTTTTTT.

The J gene is TRBJ2-3, the V gene TRBV6-5; the D call may be TRBD1 or TRBD2 (5 bases each). Trimming took off 2 bases at V and 0 bases at J, with 9 bases between the two ends. The CDR3 runs to 15 residues. The germline V gene has CDR1 MNHEY and CDR2 SVGAGI. The CDR3 sequence: CASSYGGVSTDTQYF. In DNA, the CDR3 is TGTGCCAGCAGTTACGGGGGTGTTAGCACAGATACGCAGTATTTT.

V is TRBV29-1 and J is TRBJ1-1; TRBD1 is a possible D gene (5 bases). The V end lost 3 bases, the J end lost 0 bases, and 17 bases lay between the germline ends. CDR1 is SQVTM and CDR2 is ANQGSEA in the germline V gene. This CDR3 is 16 amino acids long. The CDR3 coding sequence is TGCAGCGTTGACCGATCAGGGCAGAGTATGAACACTGAAGCTTTCTTT. This codes for CSVDRSGQSMNTEAFF.

This clone was recorded a few times. The chain employs TRBV7-8 and TRBJ1-1; D is uncertain. The CDR3 has 14 residues. Germline V gene sequence: CDR1 SGHVS, CDR2 FQNEAQ. V lost 1 base and J 8 bases, leaving 14 bases between the germline ends. CDR3 amino acids: CASSLVAGKEEAFF. The CDR3 DNA follows: TGTGCCAGCAGCTTAGTGGCGGGGAAGGAGGAAGCTTTCTTT.

The chain links TRBV7-2 to TRBJ2-2, with TRBD2 matching over 8 bases. Trimming removed 2 bases from V and 1 base from J; junction bases left unmatched: 3. The germline gives CDR1 SGHTA, CDR2 FQGNSA. The CDR3 runs 16 residues. CDR3 DNA sequence: TGTGCCAGCAGCTTATCCGCGGGGGGGAACACCGGGGAGCTGTTTTTT. This encodes CASSLSAGGNTGELFF.

This chain links TRBV7-2 with TRBJ2-5; weak D call: TRBD2 (5 bases). Germline-derived CDR1 and CDR2 are SGHTA and FQGNSA. With 2 bases removed from V and 3 bases from J, the gap between germline ends came to 7 bases. The CDR3 is 13 residues long. The CDR3 sequence: CASSLYGEETQYF. The CDR3 DNA reads TGTGCCAGCAGCTTATACGGGGAAGAGACCCAGTACTTC.

This clone was observed a few times. V usage is TRBV11-2 and J usage is TRBJ2-1, with D tentatively TRBD1 (6 bases). Germline CDR1 is SGHAT and CDR2 is FQNNGV. With 1 base removed from V and 8 bases from J, the gap between germline ends came to 9 bases. This CDR3 has 13 residues. The CDR3 sequence is CASSLVTGYEQFF. DNA of the CDR3: TGTGCCAGCAGCTTAGTGACAGGATATGAGCAGTTCTTC.

This clone is a singleton in its sample. The rearrangement uses TRBV6-1 and TRBJ2-7; unclear D gene. The germline V gene has CDR1 MNHNS and CDR2 SASEGT. The length of the CDR3 is 15 residues. Between the trimmed V and J ends, which lost 1 base and 0 bases, there was a span of 10 bases. The CDR3 is CASSEGEQSSYEQYF. CDR3 bases: TGTGCCAGCAGTGAAGGGGAACAGAGCTCCTACGAGCAGTACTTC.

This chain connects TRBV5-6 to TRBJ1-3; D may be TRBD1 (5 bases). This CDR3 is built from 12 residues. V was pared by 2 bases and J by 7 bases, with 7 bases between. Germline V gene sequence: CDR1 SGHDT, CDR2 YYEEEE. This CDR3 reads CASSFGGNTIYF. The CDR3 bases are TGTGCCAGCAGCTTCGGGGGGAACACCATATATTTT. The full variable domain, in which reference TRBV5-6 and TRBJ1-3 provide the parts outside the CDR3, is DAGVTQSPTHLIKTRGQQVTLRCSPKSGHDTVSWYQQALGQGPQFIFQYYEEEERQRGNFPDRFSGHQFPNYSSELNVNALLLGDSALYLCASSFGGNTIYFGEGSWLTVV.

This clone was seen a single time. The CDR3 nucleotides are TGTGCCAGCAGCGCGAAGACAGGCTCAGATGAAAAACTGTTTTTT. Protein: CASSAKTGSDEKLFF. The V gene is TRBV9, the J gene TRBJ1-4; D might be TRBD1 (6 bases). The germline gives CDR1 SGDLS, CDR2 YYNGEE. Trimming took off 3 bases at V and 6 bases at J, with 15 bases between the two ends. CDR3 size: 15 residues.

The gene calls are TRBV18 and TRBJ2-2, with a weak D call TRBD1 (6 bases). In germline, CDR1 is KGHSH, CDR2 LQKENI. V was pared by 3 bases and J by 0 bases, with 14 bases between. The CDR3 has 17 residues. CDR3 loop: CASSPTQDRSNTGELFF. CDR3 DNA: TGTGCCAGCTCACCGACCCAAGACAGGTCGAACACCGGGGAGCTGTTTTTT. Based on the CDR3 plus reference TRBV18 and TRBJ2-2, the full variable domain is NAGVMQNPRHLVRRRGQEARLRCSPMKGHSHVYWYRQLPEEGLKFMVYLQKENIIDESGMPKERFSAEFPKEGPSILRIQQVVRGDSAAYFCASSPTQDRSNTGELFFGEGSRLTVL.

V usage is TRBV29-1 and J usage is TRBJ1-1; D gene uncertain. Germline values: CDR1 SQVTM, CDR2 ANQGSEA. Trimming removed 7 bases from V and 7 bases from J, with 19 bases in between. The length of the CDR3 is 13 residues. DNA for the CDR3: TGCAGCGCCGCTTATGTCCCGGGTGGTGAAGCTTTCTTT. It translates to CSAAYVPGGEAFF.